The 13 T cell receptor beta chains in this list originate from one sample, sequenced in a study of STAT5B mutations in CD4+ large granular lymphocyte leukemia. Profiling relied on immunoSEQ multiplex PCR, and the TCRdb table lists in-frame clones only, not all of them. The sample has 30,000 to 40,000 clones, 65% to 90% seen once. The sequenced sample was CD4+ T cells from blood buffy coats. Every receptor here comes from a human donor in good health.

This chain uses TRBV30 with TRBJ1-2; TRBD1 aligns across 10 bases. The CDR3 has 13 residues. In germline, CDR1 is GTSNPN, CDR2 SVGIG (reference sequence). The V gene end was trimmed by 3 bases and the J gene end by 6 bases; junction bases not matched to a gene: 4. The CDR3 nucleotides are TGTGCCTGGAGCGGACAGGGGGTAAATGGCTACACCTTC. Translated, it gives CAWSGQGVNGYTF.

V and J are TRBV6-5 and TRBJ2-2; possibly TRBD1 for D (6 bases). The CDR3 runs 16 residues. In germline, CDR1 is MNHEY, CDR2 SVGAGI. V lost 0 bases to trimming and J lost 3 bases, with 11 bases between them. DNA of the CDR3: TGTGCCAGCAGTTACTCGAGTCAGGGGTACACCGGGGAGCTGTTTTTT. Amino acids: CASSYSSQGYTGELFF.

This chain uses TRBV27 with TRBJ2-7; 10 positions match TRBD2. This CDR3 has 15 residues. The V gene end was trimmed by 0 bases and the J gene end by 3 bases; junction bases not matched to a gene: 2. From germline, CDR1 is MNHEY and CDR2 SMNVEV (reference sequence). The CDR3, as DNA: TGTGCCAGCAGTTTATCCCTAGCGGGAGTCTACGAGCAGTACTTC. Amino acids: CASSLSLAGVYEQYF.

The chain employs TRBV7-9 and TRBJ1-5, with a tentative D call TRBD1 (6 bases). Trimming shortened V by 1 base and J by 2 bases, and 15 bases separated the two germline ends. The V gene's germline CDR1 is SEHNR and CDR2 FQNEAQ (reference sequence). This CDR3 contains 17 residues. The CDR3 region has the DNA TGTGCCAGCAGCTTAGTCCAGGGGCAAGGTGGCAATCAGCCCCAGCATTTT. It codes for CASSLVQGQGGNQPQHF.

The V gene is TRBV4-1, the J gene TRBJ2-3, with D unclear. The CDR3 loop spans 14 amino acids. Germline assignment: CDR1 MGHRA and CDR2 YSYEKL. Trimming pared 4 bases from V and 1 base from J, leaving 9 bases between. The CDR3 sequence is CASSLRQGTDTQYF. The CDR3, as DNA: TGCGCCAGCAGCCTTCGCCAGGGCACAGATACGCAGTATTTT.

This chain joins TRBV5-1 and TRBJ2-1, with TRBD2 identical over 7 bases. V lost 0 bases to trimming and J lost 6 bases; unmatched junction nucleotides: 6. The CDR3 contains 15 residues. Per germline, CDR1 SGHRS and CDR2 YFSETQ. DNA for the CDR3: TGCGCCAGCAGCTTGGCGGGGGGAGCCGGCAATGAGCAGTTCTTC. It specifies CASSLAGGAGNEQFF.

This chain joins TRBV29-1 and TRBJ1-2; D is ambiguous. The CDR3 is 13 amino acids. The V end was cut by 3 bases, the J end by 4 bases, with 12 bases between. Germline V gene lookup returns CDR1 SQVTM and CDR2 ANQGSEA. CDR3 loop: CSVDMFSSYGYTF. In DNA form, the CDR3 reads TGCAGCGTTGATATGTTCTCCTCCTATGGCTACACCTTC.

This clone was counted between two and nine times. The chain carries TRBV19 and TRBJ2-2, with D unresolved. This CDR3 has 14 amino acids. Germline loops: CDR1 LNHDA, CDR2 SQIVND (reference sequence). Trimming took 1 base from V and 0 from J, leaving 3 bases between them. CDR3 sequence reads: CASSIATNTGELFF. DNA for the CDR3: TGTGCCAGTAGTATAGCGACGAACACCGGGGAGCTGTTTTTT. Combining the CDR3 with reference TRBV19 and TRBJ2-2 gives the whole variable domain DGGITQSPKYLFRKEGQNVTLSCEQNLNHDAMYWYRQDPGQGLRLIYYSQIVNDFQKGDIAEGYSVSREKKESFPLTVTSAQKNPTAFYLCASSIATNTGELFFGEGSRLTVL.

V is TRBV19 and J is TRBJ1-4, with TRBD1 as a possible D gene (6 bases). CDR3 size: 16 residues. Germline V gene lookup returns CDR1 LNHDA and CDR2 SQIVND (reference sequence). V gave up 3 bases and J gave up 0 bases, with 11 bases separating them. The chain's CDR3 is CASSMRRQATNEKLFF. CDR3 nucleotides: TGTGCCAGTAGTATGCGCCGACAGGCAACTAATGAAAAACTGTTTTTT.

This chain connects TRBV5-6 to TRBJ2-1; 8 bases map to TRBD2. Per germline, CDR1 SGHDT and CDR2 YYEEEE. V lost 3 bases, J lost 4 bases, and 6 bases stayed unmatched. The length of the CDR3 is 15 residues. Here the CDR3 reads CASSSGLDGYNEQFF. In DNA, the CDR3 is TGTGCCAGCAGCTCGGGACTAGATGGGTACAATGAGCAGTTCTTC.

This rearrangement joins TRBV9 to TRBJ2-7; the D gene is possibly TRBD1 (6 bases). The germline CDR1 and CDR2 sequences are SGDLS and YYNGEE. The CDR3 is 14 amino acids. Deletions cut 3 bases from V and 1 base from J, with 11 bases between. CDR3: CASSAGTPSYEQYF. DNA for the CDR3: TGTGCCAGCAGCGCTGGGACACCTTCCTACGAGCAGTACTTC.

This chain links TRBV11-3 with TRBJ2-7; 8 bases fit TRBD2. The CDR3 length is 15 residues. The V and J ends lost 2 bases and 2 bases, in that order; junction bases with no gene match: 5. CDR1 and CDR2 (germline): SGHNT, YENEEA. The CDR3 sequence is CASSLRAGGPYEQYF. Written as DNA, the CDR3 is TGTGCCAGCAGCTTACGGGCGGGAGGCCCCTACGAGCAGTACTTC.

DNA of the CDR3: TGTGCCATCAGTGAAGAGGGGAGGAGTGGAAATTCACCCCTCCACTTT. The encoded protein is CAISEEGRSGNSPLHF. The chain links TRBV10-3 to TRBJ1-6, with a weak D call TRBD1 (5 bases). Per the germline V gene, CDR1 is ENHRY and CDR2 is SYGVKD. Trimming took off 3 bases at V and 7 bases at J, with 16 bases between the two ends. The CDR3 has 16 residues.